This T cell receptor (beta chain) was identified during a study of Ad26.COV2.S vaccination and SARS-CoV-2 variants. Assay: immunoSEQ multiplex PCR; the TCRdb copy retains only in-frame clones and omits some. The sample contains hundreds of thousands of clones, 80% to 90% of which appear only once. This CDR3 comprises 15 residues. From germline, CDR1 is LNHDA and CDR2 SQIVND (reference sequence). V was pared by 5 bases and J by 5 bases, with 9 bases of the junction left unmatched. Treatment meaning: about 20 received Ad26.COV2.S at low or high dose, single or two shots; several received placebo; per-sample allocation not given. Repertoires come from day 63 after the first vaccine or placebo injection. Cohort 1b enrolled adults aged 18-55 years in Boston. Expression of Wuhan-strain SARS-CoV-2 spike came from the Ad26 vector that formed the vaccine.

The chain couples TRBV19 to TRBJ2-7; TRBD2 aligns across 10 bases. This material consisted of peripheral blood, taken in a trial of Ad26.COV2.S vaccine versus placebo. This TCR was sampled from a person aged 18-65 years who received the Ad26.COV2.S COVID-19 vaccine or a placebo. The CDR3 protein is CASSRAGGLIHEQYF. CDR3 DNA: TGTGCCAGTAGTCGAGCGGGAGGGTTGATCCACGAGCAGTACTTC. Combining the CDR3 with reference TRBV19 and TRBJ2-7 gives the whole variable domain DGGITQSPKYLFRKEGQNVTLSCEQNLNHDAMYWYRQDPGQGLRLIYYSQIVNDFQKGDIAEGYSVSREKKESFPLTVTSAQKNPTAFYLCASSRAGGLIHEQYFGPGTRLTVT.